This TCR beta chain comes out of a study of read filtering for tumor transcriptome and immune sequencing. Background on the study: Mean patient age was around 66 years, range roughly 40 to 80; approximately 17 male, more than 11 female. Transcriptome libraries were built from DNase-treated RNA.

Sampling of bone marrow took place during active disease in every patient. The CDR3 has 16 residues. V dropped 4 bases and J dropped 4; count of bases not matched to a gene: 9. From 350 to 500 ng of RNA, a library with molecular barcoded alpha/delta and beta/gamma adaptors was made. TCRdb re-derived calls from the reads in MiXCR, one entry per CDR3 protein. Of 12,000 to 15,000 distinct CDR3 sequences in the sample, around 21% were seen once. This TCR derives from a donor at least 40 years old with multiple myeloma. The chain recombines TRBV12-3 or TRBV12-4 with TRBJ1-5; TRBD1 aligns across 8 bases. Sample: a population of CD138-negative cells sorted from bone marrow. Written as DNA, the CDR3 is TGTGCCAGCAGTTCTCGGACAGGGTTATGGAATCAGCCCCAGCATTTT. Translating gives CASSSRTGLWNQPQHF.